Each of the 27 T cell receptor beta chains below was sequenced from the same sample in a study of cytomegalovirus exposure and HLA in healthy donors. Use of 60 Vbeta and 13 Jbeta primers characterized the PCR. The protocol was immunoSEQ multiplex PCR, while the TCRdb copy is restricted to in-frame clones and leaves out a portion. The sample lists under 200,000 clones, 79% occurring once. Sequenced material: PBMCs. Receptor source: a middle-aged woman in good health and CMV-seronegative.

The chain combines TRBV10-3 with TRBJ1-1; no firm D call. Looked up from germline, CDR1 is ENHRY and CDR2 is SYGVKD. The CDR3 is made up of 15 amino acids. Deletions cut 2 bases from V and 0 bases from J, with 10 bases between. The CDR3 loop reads CAISEPSGMNTEAFF. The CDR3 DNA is TGTGCCATCAGTGAGCCCTCGGGGATGAACACTGAAGCTTTCTTT.

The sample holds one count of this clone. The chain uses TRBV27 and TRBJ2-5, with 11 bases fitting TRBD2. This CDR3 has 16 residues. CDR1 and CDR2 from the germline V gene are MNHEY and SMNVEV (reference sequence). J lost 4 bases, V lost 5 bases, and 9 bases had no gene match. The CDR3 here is CASSSRTSGPLETQYF. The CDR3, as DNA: TGTGCCAGCAGTAGCCGGACTAGCGGGCCCCTAGAGACCCAGTACTTC.

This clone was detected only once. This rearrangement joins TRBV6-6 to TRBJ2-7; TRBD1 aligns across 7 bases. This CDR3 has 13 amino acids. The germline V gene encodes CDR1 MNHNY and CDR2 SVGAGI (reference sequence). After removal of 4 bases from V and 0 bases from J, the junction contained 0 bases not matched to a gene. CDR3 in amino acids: CASSWDSSYEQYF. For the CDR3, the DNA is TGTGCCAGCAGTTGGGACAGCTCCTACGAGCAGTACTTC.

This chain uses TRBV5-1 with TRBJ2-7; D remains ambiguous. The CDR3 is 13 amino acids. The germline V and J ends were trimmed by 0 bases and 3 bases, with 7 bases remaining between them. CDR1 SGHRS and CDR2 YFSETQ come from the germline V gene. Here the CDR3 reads CASSLGAYYEQYF. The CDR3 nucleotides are TGCGCCAGCAGCTTGGGGGCCTACTACGAGCAGTACTTC.

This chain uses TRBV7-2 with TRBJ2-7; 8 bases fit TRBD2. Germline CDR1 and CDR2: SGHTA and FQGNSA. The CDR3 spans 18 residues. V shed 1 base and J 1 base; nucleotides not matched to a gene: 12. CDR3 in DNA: TGTGCCAGCAGCTTAGTTTTTGCGGGAGGAAGTCGGTCCTACGAGCAGTACTTC. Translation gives CASSLVFAGGSRSYEQYF.

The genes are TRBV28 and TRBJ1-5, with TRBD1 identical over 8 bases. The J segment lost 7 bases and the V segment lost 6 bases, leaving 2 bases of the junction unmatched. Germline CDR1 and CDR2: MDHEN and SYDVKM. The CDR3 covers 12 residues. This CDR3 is CASSPGGQPQHF. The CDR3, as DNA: TGTGCCAGCAGCCCAGGGGGCCAGCCCCAGCATTTT.

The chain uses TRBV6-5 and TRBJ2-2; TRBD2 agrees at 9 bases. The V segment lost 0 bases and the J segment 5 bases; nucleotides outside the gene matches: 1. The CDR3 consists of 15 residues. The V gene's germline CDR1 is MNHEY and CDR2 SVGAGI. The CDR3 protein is CASSYSAGGTGELFF. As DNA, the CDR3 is TGTGCCAGCAGTTACTCAGCGGGGGGAACCGGGGAGCTGTTTTTT.

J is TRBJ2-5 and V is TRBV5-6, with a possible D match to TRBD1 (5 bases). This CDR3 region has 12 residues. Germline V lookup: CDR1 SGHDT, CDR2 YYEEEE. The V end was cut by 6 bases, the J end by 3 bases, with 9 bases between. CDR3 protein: CASTLREETQYF. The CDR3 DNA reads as TGTGCCAGCACCCTCAGGGAAGAGACCCAGTACTTC.

DNA for the CDR3: TGTGCCAGCAGCTTAGGCGGCCTGAACACTGAAGCTTTCTTT. This translates into CASSLGGLNTEAFF. The rearrangement joins TRBV7-2 to TRBJ1-1; D remains unclear. Per the germline V gene, CDR1 is SGHTA and CDR2 is FQGNSA. Trimming removed 1 base at V and 0 bases at J, with 6 bases between. The CDR3 spans 14 residues.

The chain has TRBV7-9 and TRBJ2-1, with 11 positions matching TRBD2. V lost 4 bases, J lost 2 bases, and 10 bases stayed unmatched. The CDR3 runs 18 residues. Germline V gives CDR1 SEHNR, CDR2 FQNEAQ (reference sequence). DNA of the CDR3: TGTGCCAGCAGCTCCGGGACTAGCGGACTACCCGCCTACAATGAGCAGTTCTTC. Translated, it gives CASSSGTSGLPAYNEQFF.

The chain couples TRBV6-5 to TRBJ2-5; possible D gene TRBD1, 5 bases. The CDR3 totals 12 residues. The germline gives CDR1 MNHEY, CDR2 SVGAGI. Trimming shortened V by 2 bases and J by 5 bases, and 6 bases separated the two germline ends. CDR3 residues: CASSYAGETQYF. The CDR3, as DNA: TGTGCCAGCAGTTACGCAGGGGAGACCCAGTACTTC.

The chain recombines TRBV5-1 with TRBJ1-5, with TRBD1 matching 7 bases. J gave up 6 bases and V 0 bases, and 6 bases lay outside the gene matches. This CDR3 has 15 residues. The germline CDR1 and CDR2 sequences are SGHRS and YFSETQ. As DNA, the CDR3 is TGCGCCAGCAGCTTGGCCGGGCAGGGGGGTCAGCCCCAGCATTTT. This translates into CASSLAGQGGQPQHF. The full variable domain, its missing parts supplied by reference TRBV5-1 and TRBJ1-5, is KAGVTQTPRYLIKTRGQQVTLSCSPISGHRSVSWYQQTPGQGLQFLFEYFSETQRNKGNFPGRFSGRQFSNSRSEMNVSTLELGDSALYLCASSLAGQGGQPQHFGDGTRLSIL.

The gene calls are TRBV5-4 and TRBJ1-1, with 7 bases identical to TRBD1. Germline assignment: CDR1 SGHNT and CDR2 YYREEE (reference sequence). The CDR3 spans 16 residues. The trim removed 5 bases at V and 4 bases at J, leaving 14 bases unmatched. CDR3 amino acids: CASSSFDRDLGTEAFF. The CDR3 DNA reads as TGTGCCAGCAGTTCTTTCGACAGGGATCTGGGCACTGAAGCTTTCTTT.

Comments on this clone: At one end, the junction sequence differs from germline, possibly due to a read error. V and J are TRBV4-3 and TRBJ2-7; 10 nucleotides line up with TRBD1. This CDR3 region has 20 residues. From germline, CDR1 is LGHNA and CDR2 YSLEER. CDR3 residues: CAGSRLKSTDRGFPGYEQYF. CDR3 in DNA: TGCGCCGGCAGCCGCCTCAAATCCACGGACAGGGGGTTCCCTGGATACGAGCAGTACTTC.

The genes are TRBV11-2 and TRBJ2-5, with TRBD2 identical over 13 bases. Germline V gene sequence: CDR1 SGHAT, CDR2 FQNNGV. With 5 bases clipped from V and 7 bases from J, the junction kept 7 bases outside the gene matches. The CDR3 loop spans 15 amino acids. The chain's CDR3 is CASSPGLAGTGTQYF. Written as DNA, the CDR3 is TGTGCCAGCAGCCCGGGACTAGCGGGGACAGGGACCCAGTACTTC.

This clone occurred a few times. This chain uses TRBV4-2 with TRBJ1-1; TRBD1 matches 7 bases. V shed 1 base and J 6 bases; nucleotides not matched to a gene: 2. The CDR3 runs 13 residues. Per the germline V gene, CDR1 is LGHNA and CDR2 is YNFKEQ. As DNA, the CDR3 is TGTGCCAGCAGCCAAGGACAGGGCTCTGAAGCTTTCTTT. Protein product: CASSQGQGSEAFF.

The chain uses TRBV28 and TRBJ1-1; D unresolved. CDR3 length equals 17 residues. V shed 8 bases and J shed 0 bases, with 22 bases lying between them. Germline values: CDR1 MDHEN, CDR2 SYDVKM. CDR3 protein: CASVGIEGKGMNTEAFF. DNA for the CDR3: TGTGCCAGCGTCGGGATTGAGGGAAAAGGGATGAACACTGAAGCTTTCTTT.

CDR3 bases: TGTGCCACCGAGGGGGCGCGGGATGAAGCTTTCTTT. Protein: CATEGARDEAFF. This chain connects TRBV28 to TRBJ1-1; 7 bases align to TRBD1. Looked up from germline, CDR1 is MDHEN and CDR2 is SYDVKM. Trimming removed 10 bases from V and 7 bases from J; junction bases left unmatched: 9. This CDR3 comprises 12 residues. Using reference TRBV28 and TRBJ1-1 for the parts outside the CDR3, the full variable domain is DVKVTQSSRYLVKRTGEKVFLECVQDMDHENMFWYRQDPGLGLRLIYFSYDVKMKEKGDIPEGYSVSREKKERFSLILESASTNQTSMYLCATEGARDEAFFGQGTRLTVV.

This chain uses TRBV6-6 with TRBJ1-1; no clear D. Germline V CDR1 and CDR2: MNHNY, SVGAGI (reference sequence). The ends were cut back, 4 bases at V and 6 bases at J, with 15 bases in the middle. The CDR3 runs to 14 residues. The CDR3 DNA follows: TGTGCCAGCAGTTCATTCCAGTCGAGGGCTGAAGCTTTCTTT. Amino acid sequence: CASSSFQSRAEAFF.

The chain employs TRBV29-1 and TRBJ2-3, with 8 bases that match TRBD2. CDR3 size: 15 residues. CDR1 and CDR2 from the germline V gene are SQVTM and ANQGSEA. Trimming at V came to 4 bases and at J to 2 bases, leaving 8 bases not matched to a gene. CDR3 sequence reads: CSVARGGRDTDTQYF. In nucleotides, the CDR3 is TGCAGCGTTGCACGGGGGGGCCGGGACACAGATACGCAGTATTTT.

CDR3 in amino acids: CATSRDTGEDGYTF. The DNA for the CDR3 is TGTGCCACCAGCAGAGACACAGGGGAGGATGGCTACACCTTC. V gene TRBV15 combines with J gene TRBJ1-2, with TRBD1 matching over 7 bases. Looked up from germline, CDR1 is LNHNV and CDR2 is YYDKDF (reference sequence). Trimming removed 0 bases from V and 6 bases from J; junction bases left unmatched: 4. The CDR3 totals 14 residues.

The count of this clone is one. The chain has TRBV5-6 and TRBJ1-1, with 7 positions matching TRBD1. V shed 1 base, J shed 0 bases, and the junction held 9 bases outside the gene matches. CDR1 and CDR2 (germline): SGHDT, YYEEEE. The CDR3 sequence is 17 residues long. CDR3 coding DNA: TGTGCCAGCAGCTTGCTTCGGAGACAGGGATTGAACACTGAAGCTTTCTTT. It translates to CASSLLRRQGLNTEAFF.

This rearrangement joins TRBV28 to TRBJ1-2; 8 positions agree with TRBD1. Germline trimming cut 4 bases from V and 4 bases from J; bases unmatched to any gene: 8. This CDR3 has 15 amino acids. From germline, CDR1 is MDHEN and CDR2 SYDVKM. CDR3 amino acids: CASSSPGTGGYGYTF. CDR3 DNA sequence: TGTGCCAGCAGTTCCCCCGGGACAGGTGGCTATGGCTACACCTTC.

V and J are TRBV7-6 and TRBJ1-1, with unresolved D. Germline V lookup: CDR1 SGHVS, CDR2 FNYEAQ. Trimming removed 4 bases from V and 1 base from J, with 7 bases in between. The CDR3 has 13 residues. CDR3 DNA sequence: TGTGCCAGCAGCTATAACAAGAACACTGAAGCTTTCTTT. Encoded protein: CASSYNKNTEAFF.

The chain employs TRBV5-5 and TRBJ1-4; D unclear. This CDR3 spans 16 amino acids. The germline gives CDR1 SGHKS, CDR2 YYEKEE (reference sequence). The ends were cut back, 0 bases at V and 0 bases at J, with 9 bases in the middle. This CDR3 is CASSLGVAATNEKLFF. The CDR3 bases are TGTGCCAGCAGCTTGGGGGTAGCAGCAACTAATGAAAAACTGTTTTTT.

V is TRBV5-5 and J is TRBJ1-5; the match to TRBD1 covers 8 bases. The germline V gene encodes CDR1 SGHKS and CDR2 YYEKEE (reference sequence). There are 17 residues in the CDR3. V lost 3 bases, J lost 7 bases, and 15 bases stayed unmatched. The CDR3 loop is CASSWGGGQGARQPQHF. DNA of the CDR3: TGTGCCAGCAGCTGGGGAGGGGGTCAGGGGGCGAGGCAGCCCCAGCATTTT.

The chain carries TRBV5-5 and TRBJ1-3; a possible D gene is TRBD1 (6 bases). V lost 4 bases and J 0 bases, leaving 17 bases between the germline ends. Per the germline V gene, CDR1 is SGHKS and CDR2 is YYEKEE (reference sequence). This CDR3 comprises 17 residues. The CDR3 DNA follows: TGTGCCAGCAGCAGAGGACAGCTACTAAACTCTGGAAACACCATATATTTT. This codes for CASSRGQLLNSGNTIYF.